These 8 T cell receptor beta chains originate from one sample sequenced in a study of tumor and adjacent non-tumor tissue in lung cancer. No cell sorting was done before RNA was extracted from the tissue. Three rounds of nested PCR, following a modified ARM-PCR protocol, produced the TCRbeta library. TCRdb analysed the multiplex PCR reads with MiXCR anew, one entry per CDR3 protein. This table has about 90,000 distinct CDR3 sequences, roughly three fifths appearing once. The sequenced sample consisted of lung tumor tissue. Receptors were obtained from a man aged 65 to 85 with non-small cell lung cancer.

Many counts were recorded for this clonotype. The chain recombines TRBV28 with TRBJ2-2; D call uncertain. V lost 0 bases to trimming and J lost 7 bases, with 9 bases between them. Germline-derived CDR1 and CDR2 are MDHEN and SYDVKM. The CDR3 runs 14 residues. The CDR3 DNA follows: TGTGCCAGCAGTTTATGGACCCTTCACGGGGAGCTGTTTTTT. It is translated as CASSLWTLHGELFF. Full variable domain (rest looked up from reference TRBV28 and TRBJ2-2): DVKVTQSSRYLVKRTGEKVFLECVQDMDHENMFWYRQDPGLGLRLIYFSYDVKMKEKGDIPEGYSVSREKKERFSLILESASTNQTSMYLCASSLWTLHGELFFGEGSRLTVL.

This clonotype was seen a handful of times. A read error may be the cause here, since a much bigger clone is one base away. The chain uses TRBV10-3 and TRBJ2-2; D unresolved. The CDR3 is made up of 14 amino acids. Germline V CDR1 and CDR2: ENHRY, SYGVKD. CDR3 sequence: CVTGRGGNTGELFF. CDR3 nucleotides: TGTGTCACCGGTAGAGGCGGGAACACCGGGGAGCTGTTTTTT.

In regard to this clonotype: Sequence at one end of the junction differs from germline and may be a read error. The J gene is TRBJ2-7, the V gene TRBV7-8; D remains unclear. Germline V gene lookup returns CDR1 SGHVS and CDR2 FQNEAQ. This CDR3 contains 12 residues. CDR3 nucleotide sequence: TGTGCCAGCTGCATAGTAGCCTACGAGCAATACTTC. Amino acids: CASCIVAYEQYF.

About this clonotype itself: A much more abundant neighbour one base away suggests this may be a read error. CDR3 residues: CATGGEGLSRVYNEQFF. Written as DNA, the CDR3 is TGTGCCACCGGTGGTGAGGGGCTAAGCCGCGTTTACAATGAGCAGTTCTTC. The chain employs TRBV24-1 and TRBJ2-1, with D tentatively TRBD1 or TRBD2 (5 bases each). The germline V and J ends were trimmed by 9 bases and 4 bases, with 24 bases remaining between them. The CDR3 runs to 17 residues. Germline CDR1 is KGHDR and CDR2 is SFDVKD.

J is TRBJ2-7 and V is TRBV12-3 or TRBV12-4; D tentatively reads TRBD1 or TRBD2 (5 bases each). This CDR3 contains 16 residues. With 0 bases removed from V and 2 bases from J, the gap between germline ends came to 14 bases. The CDR3 loop reads CASSLAGDLGAYEQYF. The CDR3 DNA reads TGTGCCAGCAGTTTAGCGGGTGACCTGGGGGCCTACGAGCAGTACTTC.

A single count supports this clonotype. One junction end disagrees with the germline gene, perhaps due to a read error. This chain connects TRBV12-3 or TRBV12-4 to TRBJ2-1; tentatively, D is TRBD1 (5 bases). This CDR3 contains 13 residues. CDR3: CASSLRSSGAQSF. The CDR3 DNA sequence: TGTGCCAGCAGTTTAAGGTCTAGTGGGGCGCAGTCCTTC.

V and J are TRBV30 and TRBJ2-7; D is unresolved. Trimming removed 5 bases from V and 2 bases from J, with 7 bases in between. This CDR3 has 11 residues. Germline CDR1 GTSNPN, CDR2 SVGIG (reference sequence). The CDR3 sequence: CAWQTAYEQYF. The CDR3 DNA is TGTGCCTGGCAGACGGCCTACGAGCAGTACTTC.

The rearrangement joins TRBV2 to TRBJ2-7, with D perhaps TRBD2 (6 bases). The CDR3 is 13 amino acids. Trimming left V 2 bases short and J 6 bases short, with 11 bases between. Germline CDR1 SNHLY, CDR2 FYNNEI. This CDR3 is CASSERAGGEQYF. The CDR3 DNA sequence: TGTGCCAGCAGTGAAAGGGCCGGGGGCGAGCAGTACTTC.